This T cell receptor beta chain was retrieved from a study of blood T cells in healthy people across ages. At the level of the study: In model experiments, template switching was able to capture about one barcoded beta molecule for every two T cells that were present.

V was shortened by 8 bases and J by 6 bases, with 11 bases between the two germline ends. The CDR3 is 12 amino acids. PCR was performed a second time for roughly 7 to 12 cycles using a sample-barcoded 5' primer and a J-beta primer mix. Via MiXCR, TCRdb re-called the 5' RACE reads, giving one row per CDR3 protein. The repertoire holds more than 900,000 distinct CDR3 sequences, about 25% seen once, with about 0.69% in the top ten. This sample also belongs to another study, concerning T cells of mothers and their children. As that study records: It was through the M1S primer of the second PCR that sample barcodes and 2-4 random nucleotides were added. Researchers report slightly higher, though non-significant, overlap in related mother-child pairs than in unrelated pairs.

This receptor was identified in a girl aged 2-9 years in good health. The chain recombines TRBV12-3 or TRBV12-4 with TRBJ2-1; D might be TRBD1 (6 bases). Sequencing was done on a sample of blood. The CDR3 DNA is TGTGCCAGCCTTAGAGGGGGCAATGAGCAGTTCTTC. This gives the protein CASLRGGNEQFF.